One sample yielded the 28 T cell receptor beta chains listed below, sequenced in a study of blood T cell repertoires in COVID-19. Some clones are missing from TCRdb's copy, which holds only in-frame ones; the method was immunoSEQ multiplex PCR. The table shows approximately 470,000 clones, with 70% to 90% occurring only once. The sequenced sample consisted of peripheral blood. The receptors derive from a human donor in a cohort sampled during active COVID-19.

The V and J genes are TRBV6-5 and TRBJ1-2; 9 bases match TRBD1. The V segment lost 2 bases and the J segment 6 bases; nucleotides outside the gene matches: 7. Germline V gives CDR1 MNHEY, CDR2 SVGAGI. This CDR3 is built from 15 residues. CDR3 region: CASSYRDRENNGYTF. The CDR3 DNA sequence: TGTGCCAGCAGTTACCGGGACAGGGAAAACAATGGCTACACCTTC.

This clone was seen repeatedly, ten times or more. The CDR3 DNA is TGTGCCAGCAGACTACAGGGGGCGGACTATGGCTACACCTTC. Translated, it gives CASRLQGADYGYTF. The gene calls are TRBV2 and TRBJ1-2; 9 nucleotides align to TRBD1. This CDR3 contains 14 residues. V was pared by 6 bases and J by 3 bases, with 5 bases of the junction left unmatched. In germline, CDR1 is SNHLY, CDR2 FYNNEI.

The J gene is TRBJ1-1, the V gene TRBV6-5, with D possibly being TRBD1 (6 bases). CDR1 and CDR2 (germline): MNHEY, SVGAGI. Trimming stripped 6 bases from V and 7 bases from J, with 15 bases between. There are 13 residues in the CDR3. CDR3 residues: CASSLRTVSEAFF. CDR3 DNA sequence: TGTGCCAGCAGCCTCCGGACAGTCAGTGAAGCTTTCTTT.

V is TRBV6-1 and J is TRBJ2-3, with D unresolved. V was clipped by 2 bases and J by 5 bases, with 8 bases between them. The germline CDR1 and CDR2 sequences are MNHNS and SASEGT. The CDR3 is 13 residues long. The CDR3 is CASSESSLDTQYF. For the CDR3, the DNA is TGTGCCAGCAGTGAATCTAGTCTAGATACGCAGTATTTT.

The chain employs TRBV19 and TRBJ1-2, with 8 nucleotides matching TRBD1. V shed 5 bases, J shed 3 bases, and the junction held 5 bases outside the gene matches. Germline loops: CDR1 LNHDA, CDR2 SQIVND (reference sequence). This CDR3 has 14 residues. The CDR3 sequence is CASSLYRGDYGYTF. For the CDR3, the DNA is TGTGCCAGTAGTCTTTACAGGGGGGACTATGGCTACACCTTC.

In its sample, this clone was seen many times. Here the CDR3 reads CAISESSGNSYEQYF. The CDR3 nucleotides are TGTGCCATCAGTGAGTCTAGCGGGAACTCCTACGAGCAGTACTTC. The V and J genes are TRBV10-3 and TRBJ2-7; 8 bases fit TRBD2. J lost 0 bases, V lost 0 bases, and 1 base had no gene match. The CDR3 contains 15 residues. Germline values: CDR1 ENHRY, CDR2 SYGVKD.

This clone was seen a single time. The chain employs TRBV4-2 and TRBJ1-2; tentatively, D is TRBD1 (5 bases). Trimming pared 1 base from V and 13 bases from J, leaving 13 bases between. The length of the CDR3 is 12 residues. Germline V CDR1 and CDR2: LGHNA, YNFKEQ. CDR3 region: CASSQGGGYLTF. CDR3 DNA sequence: TGTGCCAGCAGCCAAGGGGGCGGATATCTCACCTTC.

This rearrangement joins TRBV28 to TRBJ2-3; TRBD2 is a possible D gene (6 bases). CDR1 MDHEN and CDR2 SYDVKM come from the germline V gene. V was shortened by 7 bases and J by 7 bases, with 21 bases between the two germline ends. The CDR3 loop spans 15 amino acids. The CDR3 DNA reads TGTGCCAGCATGGTGGGCGGGACGGGGAGGAATACGCAGTATTTT. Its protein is CASMVGGTGRNTQYF.

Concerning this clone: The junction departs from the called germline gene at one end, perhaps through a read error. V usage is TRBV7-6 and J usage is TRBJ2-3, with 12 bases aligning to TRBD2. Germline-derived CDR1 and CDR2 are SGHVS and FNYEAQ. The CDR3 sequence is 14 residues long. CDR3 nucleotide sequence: TGTGCCAGCAGCCTAGCGGGAGGGGGAGATACGCAGTATTTT. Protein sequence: CASSLAGGGDTQYF. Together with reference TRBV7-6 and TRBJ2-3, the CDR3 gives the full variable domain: GAGVSQSPRYKVTKRGQDVALRCDPISGHVSLYWYRQALGQGPEFLTYFNYEAQQDKSGLPNDRFSAERPEGSISTLTIQRTEQRDSAMYRCASSLAGGGDTQYFGPGTRLTVL.

Here the CDR3 reads CAWKGGSNQPQHF. The DNA of the CDR3 is TGTGCCTGGAAGGGAGGGAGCAATCAGCCCCAGCATTTT. The genes are TRBV30 and TRBJ1-5; D remains unclear. Deletions cut 4 bases from V and 1 base from J, with 8 bases between. The V gene's germline CDR1 is GTSNPN and CDR2 SVGIG (reference sequence). The CDR3 covers 13 residues. The whole variable domain, remainder taken from reference TRBV30 and TRBJ1-5, is SQTIHQWPATLVQPVGSPLSLECTVEGTSNPNLYWYRQAAGRGLQLLFYSVGIGQISSEVPQNLSASRPQDRQFILSSKKLLLSDSGFYLCAWKGGSNQPQHFGDGTRLSIL.

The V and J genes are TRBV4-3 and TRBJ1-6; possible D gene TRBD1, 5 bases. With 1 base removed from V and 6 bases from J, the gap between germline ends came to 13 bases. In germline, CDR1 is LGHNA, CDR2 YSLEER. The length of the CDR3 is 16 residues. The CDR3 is CASSQGAGQINSPLHF. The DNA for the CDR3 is TGCGCCAGCAGCCAAGGCGCAGGGCAGATTAATTCACCCCTCCACTTT.

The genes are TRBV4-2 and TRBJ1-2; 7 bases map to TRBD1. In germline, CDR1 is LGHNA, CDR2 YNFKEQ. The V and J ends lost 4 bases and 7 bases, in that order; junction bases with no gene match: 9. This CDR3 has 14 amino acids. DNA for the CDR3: TGTGCCAGCAGCCCCCCGGGCAGGGGGAGTGGCTACACCTTC. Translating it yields CASSPPGRGSGYTF.

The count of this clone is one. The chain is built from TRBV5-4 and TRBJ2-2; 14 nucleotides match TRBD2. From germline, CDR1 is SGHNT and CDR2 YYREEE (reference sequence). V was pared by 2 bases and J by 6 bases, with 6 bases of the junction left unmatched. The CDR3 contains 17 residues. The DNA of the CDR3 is TGTGCCAGCAGCTTAAGGACTAGCGGGAGGTCCCCCGGGGAGCTGTTTTTT. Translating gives CASSLRTSGRSPGELFF.

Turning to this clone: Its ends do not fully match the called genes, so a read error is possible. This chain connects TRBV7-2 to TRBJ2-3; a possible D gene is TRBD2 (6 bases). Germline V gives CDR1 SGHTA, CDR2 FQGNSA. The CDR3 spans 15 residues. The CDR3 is CASSLALGSIDTQYF. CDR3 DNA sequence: TGTGCCAGCAGCTTAGCGCTCGGGAGCATAGATACGCAGTATTTT.

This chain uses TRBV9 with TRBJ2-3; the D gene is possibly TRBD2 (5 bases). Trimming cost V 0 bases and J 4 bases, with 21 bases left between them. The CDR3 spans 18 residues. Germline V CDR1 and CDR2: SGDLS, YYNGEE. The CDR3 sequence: CASSVGLLAPTRSDTQYF. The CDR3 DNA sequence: TGTGCCAGCAGCGTAGGTTTGCTAGCCCCCACCCGATCAGATACGCAGTATTTT.

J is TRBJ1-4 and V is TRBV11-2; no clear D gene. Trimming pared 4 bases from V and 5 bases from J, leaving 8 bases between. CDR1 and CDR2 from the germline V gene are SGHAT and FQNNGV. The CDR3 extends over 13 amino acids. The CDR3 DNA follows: TGTGCCAGCAGCTCCGACGGGAATGAAAAACTGTTTTTT. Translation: CASSSDGNEKLFF.

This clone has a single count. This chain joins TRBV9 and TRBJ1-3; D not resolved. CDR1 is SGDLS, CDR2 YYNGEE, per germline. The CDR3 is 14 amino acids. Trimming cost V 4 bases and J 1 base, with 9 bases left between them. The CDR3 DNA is TGTGCCAGCAGCTCCGAGGGATCTGGAAACACCATATATTTT. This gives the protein CASSSEGSGNTIYF.

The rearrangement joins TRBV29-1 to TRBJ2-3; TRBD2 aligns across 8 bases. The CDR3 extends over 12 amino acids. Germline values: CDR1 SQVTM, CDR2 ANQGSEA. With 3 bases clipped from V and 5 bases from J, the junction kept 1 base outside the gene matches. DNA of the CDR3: TGCAGCGTTGATGCGGGAGGAGATACGCAGTATTTT. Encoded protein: CSVDAGGDTQYF.

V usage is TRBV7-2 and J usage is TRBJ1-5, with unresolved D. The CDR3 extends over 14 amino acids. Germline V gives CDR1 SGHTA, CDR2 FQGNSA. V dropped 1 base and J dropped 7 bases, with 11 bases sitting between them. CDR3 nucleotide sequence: TGTGCCAGCAGCTTAGGGAGAGAAGGACAGCCCCAGCATTTT. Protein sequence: CASSLGREGQPQHF.

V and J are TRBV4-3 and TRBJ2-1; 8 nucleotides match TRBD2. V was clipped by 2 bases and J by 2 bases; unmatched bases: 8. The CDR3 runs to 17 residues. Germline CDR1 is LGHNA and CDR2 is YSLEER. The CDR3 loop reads CASSQNGAGVTYNEQFF. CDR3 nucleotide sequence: TGCGCCAGCAGCCAAAATGGAGCGGGAGTCACCTACAATGAGCAGTTCTTC.

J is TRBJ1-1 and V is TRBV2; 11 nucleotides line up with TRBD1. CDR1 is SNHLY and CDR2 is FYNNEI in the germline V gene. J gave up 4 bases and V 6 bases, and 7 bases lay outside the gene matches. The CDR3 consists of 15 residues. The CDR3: CASRESGTGGTEAFF. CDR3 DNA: TGTGCCAGCAGAGAAAGCGGGACAGGGGGCACTGAAGCTTTCTTT.

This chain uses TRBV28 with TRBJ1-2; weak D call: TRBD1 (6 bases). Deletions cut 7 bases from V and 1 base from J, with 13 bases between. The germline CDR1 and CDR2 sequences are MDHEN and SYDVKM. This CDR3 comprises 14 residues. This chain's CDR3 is CASTRGGFNYGYTF. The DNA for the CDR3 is TGTGCCAGCACACGGGGGGGCTTTAACTATGGCTACACCTTC.

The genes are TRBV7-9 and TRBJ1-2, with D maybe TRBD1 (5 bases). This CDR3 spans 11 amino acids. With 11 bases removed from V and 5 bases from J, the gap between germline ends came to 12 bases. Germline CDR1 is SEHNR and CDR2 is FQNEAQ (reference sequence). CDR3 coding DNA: TGTGCCGGGGCGTCAGTATATGGCTACACCTTC. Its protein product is CAGASVYGYTF.

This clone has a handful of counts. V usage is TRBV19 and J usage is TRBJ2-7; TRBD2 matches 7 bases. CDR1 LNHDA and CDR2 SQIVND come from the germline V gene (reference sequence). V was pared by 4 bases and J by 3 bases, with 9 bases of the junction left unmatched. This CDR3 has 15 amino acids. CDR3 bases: TGTGCCAGTAGTACCGGGAGGCAAGCGGTCTACGAGCAGTACTTC. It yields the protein CASSTGRQAVYEQYF.

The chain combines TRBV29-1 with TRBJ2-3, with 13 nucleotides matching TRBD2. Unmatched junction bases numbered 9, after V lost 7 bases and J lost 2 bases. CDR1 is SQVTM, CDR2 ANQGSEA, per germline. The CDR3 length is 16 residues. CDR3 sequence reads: CSALPGTSGVTDTQYF. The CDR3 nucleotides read TGCAGCGCCCTTCCCGGGACTAGCGGGGTCACAGATACGCAGTATTTT.

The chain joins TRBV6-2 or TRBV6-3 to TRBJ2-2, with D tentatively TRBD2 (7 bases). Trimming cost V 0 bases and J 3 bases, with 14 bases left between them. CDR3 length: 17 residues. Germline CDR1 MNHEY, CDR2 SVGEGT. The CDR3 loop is CASSYSYGGRDTGELFF. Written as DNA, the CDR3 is TGTGCCAGCAGTTACTCTTACGGGGGGCGAGACACCGGGGAGCTGTTTTTT.

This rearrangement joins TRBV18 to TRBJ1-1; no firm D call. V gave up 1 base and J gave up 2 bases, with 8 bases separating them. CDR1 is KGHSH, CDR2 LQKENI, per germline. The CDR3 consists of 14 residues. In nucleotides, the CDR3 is TGTGCCAGCTCACCACAACAGATAAACACTGAAGCTTTCTTT. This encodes CASSPQQINTEAFF.

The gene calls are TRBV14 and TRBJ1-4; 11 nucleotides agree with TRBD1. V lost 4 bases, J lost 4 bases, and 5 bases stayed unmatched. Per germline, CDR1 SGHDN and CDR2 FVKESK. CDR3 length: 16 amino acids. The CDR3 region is CASSRVGTGGNEKLFF. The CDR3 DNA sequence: TGTGCCAGCAGCCGCGTTGGGACAGGGGGTAATGAAAAACTGTTTTTT.